Listed below are T cell receptor beta chains from one sample, sequenced in a study of blood T cell repertoires in COVID-19. Profiling relied on immunoSEQ multiplex PCR, and the TCRdb table lists in-frame clones only, not all of them. The table has approximately 450,000 clones, approximately 90% seen once. Material for sequencing was PBMCs or T cells enriched from blood (not recorded which). All receptors derive from a woman younger than 35 with acute COVID-19. Each CDR3 is given with its conserved first and last residue.

v_call: TRBV3-1/TRBV3-2; j_call: TRBJ1-2; cdr3_aa: CASSPEPTGSYGYTF
v_call: TRBV4-1; j_call: TRBJ1-1; cdr3_aa: CASREGLGYESTEAFF
v_call: TRBV27; j_call: TRBJ2-5; cdr3_aa: CASSLSRTGRETQYF
v_call: TRBV5-1; j_call: TRBJ1-1; cdr3_aa: CASSLEGPGGYFPEAFF
v_call: TRBV29-1; j_call: TRBJ1-4; cdr3_aa: CSVEDRGQGEKLFF
v_call: TRBV4-3; j_call: TRBJ2-1; cdr3_aa: CASSQDGQGSPNEQFF
v_call: TRBV10-1; j_call: TRBJ2-4; cdr3_aa: CASSESLGGIQYF
v_call: TRBV27; j_call: TRBJ2-7; cdr3_aa: CASSLSVDRGFYEQYF
v_call: TRBV6-5; j_call: TRBJ2-1; cdr3_aa: CATRETYNEQFF
v_call: TRBV6-1; j_call: TRBJ2-7; cdr3_aa: CASSDRYEQYF